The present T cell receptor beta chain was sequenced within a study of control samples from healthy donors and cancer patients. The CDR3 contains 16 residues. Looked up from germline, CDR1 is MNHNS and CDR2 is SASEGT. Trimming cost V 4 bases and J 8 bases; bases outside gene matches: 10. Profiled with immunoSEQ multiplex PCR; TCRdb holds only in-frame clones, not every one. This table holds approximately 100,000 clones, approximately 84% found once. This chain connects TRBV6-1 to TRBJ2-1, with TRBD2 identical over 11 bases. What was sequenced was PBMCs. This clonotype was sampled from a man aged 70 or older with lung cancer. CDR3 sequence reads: CASSVLAGGTVDEQFF. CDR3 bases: TGTGCCAGCAGTGTTCTAGCGGGGGGAACCGTCGATGAGCAGTTCTTC.